This T cell receptor beta chain is drawn from a study of neurological immune-mediated disorders. General study results and limits: CDR3 amino acid sequences of expanded clones were not shared across subjects, a result suggesting private repertoires in all groups.

This clonotype was detected ten times or more. Its specificity is not known. V was pared by 3 bases and J by 0 bases, with 10 bases between. The CDR3 is 14 amino acids. Germline V CDR1 and CDR2: DFQATT, SNEGSKA (reference sequence). The authors made cDNA by 5'RACE with 10-nucleotide random UMIs. From 15-18 subjects, every sequencing run obtained over 180 million TCR-beta sequences. TCRdb called the 5' RACE reads again in MiXCR, with one record for every CDR3 protein. The sample comprises approximately 51,000 distinct CDR3 sequences, 3% to 3.5% of which are singletons, and about 6% rests with the top ten.

The sequence was collected from a man in his forties with multiple sclerosis. The material sequenced was PBMCs. The gene calls are TRBV20-1 and TRBJ2-3, with D tentatively TRBD2 (6 bases). For the CDR3, the DNA is TGCAGTGCTAGCGTCGGGACTAGCACAGATACGCAGTATTTT. The encoded protein is CSASVGTSTDTQYF.